This T cell receptor (beta chain) originates from a study of control samples from healthy donors and cancer patients. Profiling relied on immunoSEQ multiplex PCR, and the TCRdb table lists in-frame clones only, not all of them. The sample holds about 54,000 clones, 95% to 96% seen once. Germline V gene sequence: CDR1 SGHRS, CDR2 YFSETQ. Trimming cost V 3 bases and J 5 bases; bases outside gene matches: 11. This CDR3 contains 17 residues. The clonotype comes from a woman younger than 45 in good health. Sequenced material: blood. The rearrangement links TRBV5-1 to TRBJ2-7; 13 nucleotides match TRBD2. CDR3 residues: CASSSGTSGKFSDEQYF. The CDR3 nucleotides read TGCGCCAGCAGCTCTGGGACTAGCGGGAAATTTTCCGACGAGCAGTACTTC.